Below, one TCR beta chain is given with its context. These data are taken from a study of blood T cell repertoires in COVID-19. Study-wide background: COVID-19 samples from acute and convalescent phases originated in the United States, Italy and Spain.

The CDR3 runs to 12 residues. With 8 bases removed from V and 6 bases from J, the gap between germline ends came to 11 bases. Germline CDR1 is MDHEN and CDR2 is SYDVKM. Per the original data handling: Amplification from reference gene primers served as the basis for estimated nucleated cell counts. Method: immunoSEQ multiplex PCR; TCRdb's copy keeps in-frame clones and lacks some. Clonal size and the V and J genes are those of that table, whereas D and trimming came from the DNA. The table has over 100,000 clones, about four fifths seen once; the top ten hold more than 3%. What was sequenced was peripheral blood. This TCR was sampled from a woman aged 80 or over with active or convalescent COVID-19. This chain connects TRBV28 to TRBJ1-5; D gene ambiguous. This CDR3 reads CASLVGSQPQHF. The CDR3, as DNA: TGTGCCAGCCTAGTAGGTAGTCAGCCCCAGCATTTT.